Following are 5 T cell receptor beta chains from one sample sequenced in a study of T-cell memory formation after mild COVID-19. One entry per CDR3 protein results from TCRdb running MiXCR on the 5' RACE reads. The top ten hold around 21% of the sample, which has 300,000 to 350,000 distinct CDR3 sequences, roughly a fifth seen once. The sequencing input was PBMCs or a T cell subset sorted from them (not recorded which). Receptor source: a man between 18 and 29 years old who had mild COVID-19 (a few samples of this study predate the infection). Cell type and time point are not known.

This clonotype was seen a handful of times. The chain uses TRBV19 and TRBJ1-1, with D perhaps matching TRBD1 (5 bases). Trimming pared 3 bases from V and 8 bases from J, leaving 7 bases between. CDR3 length: 11 residues. Germline values: CDR1 LNHDA, CDR2 SQIVND (reference sequence). The CDR3 reads CASSIGAEAFF. For the CDR3, the DNA is TGTGCCAGTAGTATCGGGGCCGAAGCTTTCTTT. Together with reference TRBV19 and TRBJ1-1, the CDR3 gives the full variable domain: DGGITQSPKYLFRKEGQNVTLSCEQNLNHDAMYWYRQDPGQGLRLIYYSQIVNDFQKGDIAEGYSVSREKKESFPLTVTSAQKNPTAFYLCASSIGAEAFFGQGTRLTVV.

The chain combines TRBV7-3 with TRBJ2-5; D unclear. This CDR3 comprises 13 residues. CDR1 and CDR2 from the germline V gene are SGHTA and FQGTGA. V dropped 1 base and J dropped 6 bases, with 9 bases sitting between them. The DNA for the CDR3 is TGTGCCAGCAGCTTAAATGAGGCTCAGACCCAGTACTTC. Its translation: CASSLNEAQTQYF.

The rearrangement uses TRBV20-1 and TRBJ2-2; 11 bases are shared with TRBD2. This CDR3 has 17 residues. Germline V gene sequence: CDR1 DFQATT, CDR2 SNEGSKA (reference sequence). V shed 5 bases, J shed 3 bases, and the junction held 11 bases outside the gene matches. The CDR3 DNA follows: TGCAGTGCTCCCGATAGAACTAGCGGGGGATACACCGGGGAGCTGTTTTTT. It encodes CSAPDRTSGGYTGELFF.

V is TRBV5-1 and J is TRBJ1-2; 7 bases fit TRBD1. The CDR3 spans 13 residues. The junction had 7 bases not matched to a gene; V was cut back by 5 bases and J by 6 bases. CDR1 is SGHRS and CDR2 is YFSETQ in the germline V gene. The CDR3 region has the DNA TGCGCCAGCAGTTCCGGACAGGCGAATGGCTACACCTTC. Its protein is CASSSGQANGYTF.

The rearrangement links TRBV7-2 to TRBJ1-2, with TRBD1 matching 7 bases. Germline V gene data show CDR1 as SGHTA and CDR2 as FQGNSA. The V and J ends lost 5 bases and 4 bases, in that order; junction bases with no gene match: 7. The CDR3 runs 14 residues. The CDR3 reads CASSPGTASYGYTF. The DNA of the CDR3 is TGTGCCAGCAGCCCAGGGACAGCAAGCTATGGCTACACCTTC.